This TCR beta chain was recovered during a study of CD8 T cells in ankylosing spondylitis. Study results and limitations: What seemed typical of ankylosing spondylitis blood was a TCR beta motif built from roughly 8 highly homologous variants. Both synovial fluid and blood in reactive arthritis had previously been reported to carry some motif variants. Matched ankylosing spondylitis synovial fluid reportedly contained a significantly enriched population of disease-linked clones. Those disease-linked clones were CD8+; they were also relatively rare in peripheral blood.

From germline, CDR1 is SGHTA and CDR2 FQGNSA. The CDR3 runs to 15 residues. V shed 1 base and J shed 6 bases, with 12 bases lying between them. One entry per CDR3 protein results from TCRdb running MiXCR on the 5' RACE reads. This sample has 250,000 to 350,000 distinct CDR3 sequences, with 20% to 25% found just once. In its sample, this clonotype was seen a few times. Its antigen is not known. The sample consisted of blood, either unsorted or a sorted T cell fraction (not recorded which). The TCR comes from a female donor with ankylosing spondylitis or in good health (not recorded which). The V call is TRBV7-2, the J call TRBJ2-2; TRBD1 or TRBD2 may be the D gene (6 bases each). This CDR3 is CASSLGRGLAGELFF. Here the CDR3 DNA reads TGTGCCAGCAGCTTAGGGAGGGGGTTGGCCGGGGAGCTGTTTTTT. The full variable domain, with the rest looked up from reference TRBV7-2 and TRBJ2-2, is GAGVSQSPSNKVTEKGKDVELRCDPISGHTALYWYRQSLGQGLEFLIYFQGNSAPDKSGLPSDRFSAERTGGSVSTLTIQRTQQEDSAVYLCASSLGRGLAGELFFGEGSRLTVL.